This T cell receptor beta chain originates from a study of T cell responses to AZD1222 COVID-19 vaccine. The V end was cut by 6 bases, the J end by 0 bases, with 9 bases between. Germline assignment: CDR1 MNHEY and CDR2 SVGAGI. CDR3 length: 15 amino acids. The sample holds one count of this clone. TCRdb keeps only in-frame clones here, not all; method: immunoSEQ multiplex PCR. The sample contains about 120,000 clones, roughly 90% of which appear only once. The clonotype comes from an adult in good health. The rearrangement uses TRBV6-5 and TRBJ2-6; weak D call: TRBD2 (6 bases). The specimen comprised peripheral blood, sampled on day 0 of AZD1222 vaccination. The CDR3 loop reads CASSAGSSGANVLTF. The CDR3 DNA reads as TGTGCCAGCAGCGCGGGGTCCTCTGGGGCCAACGTCCTGACTTTC.